This T cell receptor (beta chain) was obtained from a study of cytomegalovirus exposure and HLA in healthy donors. Study as a whole: Unique TCRs from HLA-typed donors, around 93 million of them, were held in an early data release.

PCR used 60 Vbeta primers and 13 Jbeta primers. Clones were sequenced by immunoSEQ multiplex PCR, and TCRdb holds only the in-frame ones, with some missing. The repertoire consists of 95,000 to 150,000 clones, with approximately 66% occurring once and the leading ten covering 6.5% to 9.5%. The CDR3 loop spans 11 amino acids. CDR1 WSHSY and CDR2 SAAADI come from the germline V gene. Trimming cost V 7 bases and J 9 bases, with 10 bases left between them. V and J are TRBV10-2 and TRBJ2-1, with D possibly being TRBD2 (5 bases). Source material: PBMCs. The sequence derives from a woman between 40 and 50 years old in good health and CMV-seropositive. This CDR3 is CASNLAGEQFF. CDR3 nucleotides: TGCGCCAGCAATTTGGCGGGTGAGCAGTTCTTC.